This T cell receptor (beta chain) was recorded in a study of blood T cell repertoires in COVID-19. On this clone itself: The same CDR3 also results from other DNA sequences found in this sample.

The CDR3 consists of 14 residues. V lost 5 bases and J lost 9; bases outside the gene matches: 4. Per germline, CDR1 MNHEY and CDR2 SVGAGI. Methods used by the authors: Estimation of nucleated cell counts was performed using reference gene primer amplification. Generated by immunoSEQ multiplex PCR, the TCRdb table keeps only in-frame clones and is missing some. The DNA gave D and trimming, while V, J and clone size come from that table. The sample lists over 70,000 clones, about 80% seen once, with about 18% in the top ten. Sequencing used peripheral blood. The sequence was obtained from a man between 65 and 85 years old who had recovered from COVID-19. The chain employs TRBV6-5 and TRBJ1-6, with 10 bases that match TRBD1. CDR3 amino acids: CASSSDRGLSPLHF. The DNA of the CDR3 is TGTGCCAGCAGTAGTGACAGGGGGCTTTCACCCCTCCACTTT.